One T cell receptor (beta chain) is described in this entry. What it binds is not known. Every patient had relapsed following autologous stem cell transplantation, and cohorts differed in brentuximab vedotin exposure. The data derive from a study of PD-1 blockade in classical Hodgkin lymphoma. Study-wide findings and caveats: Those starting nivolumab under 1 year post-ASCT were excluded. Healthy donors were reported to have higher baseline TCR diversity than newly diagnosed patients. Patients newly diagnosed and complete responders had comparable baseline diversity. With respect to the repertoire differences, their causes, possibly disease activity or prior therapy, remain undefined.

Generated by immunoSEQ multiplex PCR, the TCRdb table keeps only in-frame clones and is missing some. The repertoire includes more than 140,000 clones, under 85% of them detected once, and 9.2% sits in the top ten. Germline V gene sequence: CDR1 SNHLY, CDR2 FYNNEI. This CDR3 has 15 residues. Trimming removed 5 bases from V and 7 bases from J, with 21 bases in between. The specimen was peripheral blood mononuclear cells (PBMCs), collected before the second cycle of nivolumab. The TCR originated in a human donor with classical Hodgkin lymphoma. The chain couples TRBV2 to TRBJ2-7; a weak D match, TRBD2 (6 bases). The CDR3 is CASSWREAPEGEQYF. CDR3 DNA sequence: TGTGCCAGCAGTTGGAGGGAGGCTCCAGAGGGGGAGCAGTACTTC.